The present T cell receptor beta chain was sequenced within a study of blood T cell repertoires in COVID-19. Background on the study: PBMCs, B-cell-depleted T cells, or T cells provided the cDNA or gDNA that made up the material.

With 3 bases removed from V and 0 bases from J, the gap between germline ends came to 9 bases. The CDR3 loop spans 15 amino acids. Looked up from germline, CDR1 is MNHEY and CDR2 is SMNVEV (reference sequence). Assignments of participants to cohorts depended upon their own reported clinical history. Some clones are missing from TCRdb's copy, which holds only in-frame ones; the method was immunoSEQ multiplex PCR. The profile covers roughly 130,000 clones, with approximately 88% appearing a single time and about 5.5% taken by the ten largest. The V call is TRBV27, the J call TRBJ1-5; D call uncertain. Material: PBMCs or T cells enriched from blood (not recorded which). The clonotype originates from a middle-aged man with acute COVID-19. The CDR3 loop reads CASSFKPYSNQPQHF. In DNA, the CDR3 is TGTGCCAGCAGTTTTAAGCCCTATAGCAATCAGCCCCAGCATTTT.